Listed here are 3 T cell receptor beta chains from one sample, sequenced in a study of blood T cell repertoires in COVID-19. The repertoire was sequenced with immunoSEQ multiplex PCR; TCRdb's copy has only in-frame clones and lacks some. This sample yields hundreds of thousands of clones, of which around 86% are seen a single time; about 4.8% belongs to the top ten. The source material was peripheral blood. The receptors were sampled from a man aged 45 to 65 with acute or convalescent COVID-19.

This chain uses TRBV7-9 with TRBJ2-1, with D possibly matching TRBD1 (6 bases). The CDR3 has 14 residues. Per the germline V gene, CDR1 is SEHNR and CDR2 is FQNEAQ (reference sequence). V shed 4 bases and J shed 0 bases, with 7 bases lying between them. The CDR3 reads CASSWDNSYNEQFF. CDR3 DNA sequence: TGTGCCAGCAGCTGGGACAACTCCTACAATGAGCAGTTCTTC.

The chain links TRBV3-1 (or the pseudogene TRBV3-2) to TRBJ2-7; TRBD1 aligns across 7 bases. Germline-derived CDR1 and CDR2 are LGHDT and YNNKEL (reference sequence). The CDR3 consists of 15 residues. V lost 1 base to trimming and J lost 2 bases; unmatched junction nucleotides: 5. DNA for the CDR3: TGTGCCAGCAGCCAAGCTCACAGGGGAACCTACGAGCAGTACTTC. Protein sequence: CASSQAHRGTYEQYF.

The chain is built from TRBV7-8 and TRBJ2-1, with 8 bases matching TRBD2. This CDR3 has 15 residues. Germline V gene data show CDR1 as SGHVS and CDR2 as FQNEAQ. Trimming took 6 bases from V and 7 from J; bases not matched to a gene: 11. The CDR3 DNA is TGTGCCAGCAGGTGGAGGGGCGGGGGGATAAATGAGCAGTTCTTC. Translating it yields CASRWRGGGINEQFF.